A single sample gave rise to the 19 T cell receptor beta chains below, sequenced in a study of beta chain features in type 1 diabetes. Reverse transcribing all isolated RNA meant expressed TCRB transcripts were sequenced. Measured with immunoSEQ multiplex PCR; TCRdb has only the in-frame clones, and not every one. Altogether under 400,000 clones are present, roughly a fifth being singletons, with the ten largest covering approximately 0.041%. The sequenced sample was naive CD4+ T cells from blood. The receptors shown here come from a woman younger than 30 in good health.

This clone was seen a handful of times. This rearrangement joins TRBV5-1 to TRBJ2-7; 11 bases align to TRBD2. This CDR3 has 14 amino acids. Germline-derived CDR1 and CDR2 are SGHRS and YFSETQ. V lost 3 bases to trimming and J lost 6 bases; unmatched junction nucleotides: 5. The chain's CDR3 is CASSSGTSGTEQYF. CDR3 sequence (DNA): TGCGCCAGCAGCTCCGGGACTAGCGGTACCGAGCAGTACTTC.

V and J are TRBV5-1 and TRBJ2-4, with 11 bases aligning to TRBD2. Germline V gives CDR1 SGHRS, CDR2 YFSETQ. The junction had 1 base not matched to a gene; V was cut back by 2 bases and J by 0 bases. The CDR3 consists of 16 residues. The DNA of the CDR3 is TGCGCCAGCAGCTTACTAGCGGGGGAAGCCAAAAACATTCAGTACTTC. It specifies CASSLLAGEAKNIQYF.

A remark on this clone: At one of its ends the junction is not consistent with the germline gene, which may arise from a read error. CDR3 bases: TGTGCCACCAGATCAGGCTATGATTCACCCCTCCACTTT. This translates into CATRSGYDSPLHF. This chain joins TRBV15 and TRBJ1-6, with D unresolved. Germline V gene sequence: CDR1 LNHNV, CDR2 YYDKDF (reference sequence). This CDR3 region has 13 residues.

This clone was observed a handful of times. The V gene is TRBV5-1, the J gene TRBJ2-1; tentatively, D is TRBD2 (6 bases). Germline V CDR1 and CDR2: SGHRS, YFSETQ. This CDR3 comprises 14 residues. Trimming took 4 bases from V and 2 from J, leaving 10 bases between them. The CDR3 DNA is TGCGCCAGCAGCGTGCGGGGACCCTACAATGAGCAGTTCTTC. It translates to CASSVRGPYNEQFF.

The rearrangement joins TRBV5-1 to TRBJ2-5; TRBD1 agrees at 7 bases. This CDR3 comprises 15 residues. V was pared by 1 base and J by 4 bases, with 7 bases of the junction left unmatched. CDR1 and CDR2 from the germline V gene are SGHRS and YFSETQ. CDR3 coding DNA: TGCGCCAGCAGCTTGTCCGGGACAGTGGGAGAGACCCAGTACTTC. Protein product: CASSLSGTVGETQYF.

This chain uses TRBV25-1 with TRBJ2-7; 9 bases are shared with TRBD2. In germline, CDR1 is MGHDK, CDR2 SYGVNS. V was pared by 7 bases and J by 2 bases, with 12 bases of the junction left unmatched. The CDR3 is 16 residues long. The chain's CDR3 is CASKNRGLAIPYEQYF. Here the CDR3 DNA reads TGTGCCAGCAAAAACCGGGGACTAGCAATACCCTACGAGCAGTACTTC.

This clone was counted a few times. The chain carries TRBV6-1 and TRBJ1-5; 8 bases are a match to TRBD1. Germline CDR1 reads MNHNS; CDR2 reads SASEGT. V shed 4 bases, J shed 2 bases, and the junction held 10 bases outside the gene matches. The CDR3 spans 17 residues. In nucleotides, the CDR3 is TGTGCCAGCAGTGGCTACTCAGGGGGCGAGGGCAATCAGCCCCAGCATTTT. Amino acids: CASSGYSGGEGNQPQHF.

This rearrangement joins TRBV6-5 to TRBJ1-6; 7 bases agree with TRBD1. Germline V gives CDR1 MNHEY, CDR2 SVGAGI. CDR3 length: 14 residues. J lost 6 bases, V lost 6 bases, and 5 bases had no gene match. This chain's CDR3 is CASRPPGGNSPLHF. The CDR3 DNA is TGTGCCAGCAGACCCCCAGGGGGTAATTCACCCCTCCACTTT.

V gene TRBV11-1 combines with J gene TRBJ2-5, with 9 bases lining up with TRBD1. The germline V gene encodes CDR1 SGHAT and CDR2 FQDESV (reference sequence). The junction had 5 bases not matched to a gene; V was cut back by 5 bases and J by 4 bases. CDR3 length equals 14 residues. The CDR3 bases are TGTGCCAGCAGCCAAGCGGGACAGGGAGAGACCCAGTACTTC. It codes for CASSQAGQGETQYF.

This clone was found a few times. The chain uses TRBV4-1 and TRBJ1-1; D unclear. Per germline, CDR1 MGHRA and CDR2 YSYEKL. Trimming left V 2 bases short and J 1 base short, with 14 bases between. The CDR3 runs to 16 residues. The CDR3 DNA reads as TGCGCCAGCAGCCAAAGTTGGAGCGGTACGAACACTGAAGCTTTCTTT. It yields the protein CASSQSWSGTNTEAFF.

V and J are TRBV29-1 and TRBJ1-2; 12 nucleotides line up with TRBD1. Trimming removed 1 base from V and 2 bases from J; junction bases left unmatched: 8. The CDR3 runs 17 residues. Germline CDR1 and CDR2: SQVTM and ANQGSEA. The CDR3 DNA sequence: TGCAGCGTTGAAGCTTTAGCGGGGACAGGGGGCAACTATGGCTACACCTTC. This translates into CSVEALAGTGGNYGYTF.

This clone was found a few times. V is TRBV28 and J is TRBJ2-5; 9 bases are a match to TRBD2. The germline gives CDR1 MDHEN, CDR2 SYDVKM. V lost 2 bases and J lost 4; bases outside the gene matches: 8. This CDR3 spans 16 amino acids. The DNA of the CDR3 is TGTGCCAGCAGTTTAGGGCTAGCGGGGAGCGGAGAGACCCAGTACTTC. Amino acids: CASSLGLAGSGETQYF. Full variable domain (outside the CDR3, taken from reference TRBV28 and TRBJ2-5): DVKVTQSSRYLVKRTGEKVFLECVQDMDHENMFWYRQDPGLGLRLIYFSYDVKMKEKGDIPEGYSVSREKKERFSLILESASTNQTSMYLCASSLGLAGSGETQYFGPGTRLLVL.

This clone was picked up a small number of times. The chain has TRBV5-4 and TRBJ2-7, with TRBD2 matching 7 bases. The CDR3 contains 12 residues. Germline CDR1 and CDR2: SGHNT and YYREEE (reference sequence). V shed 7 bases and J 4 bases; nucleotides not matched to a gene: 5. CDR3 sequence reads: CASQREGYEQYF. Written as DNA, the CDR3 is TGTGCCAGCCAGCGGGAAGGTTACGAGCAGTACTTC. Supplemented by reference TRBV5-4 and TRBJ2-7, the full variable domain reads ETGVTQSPTHLIKTRGQQVTLRCSSQSGHNTVSWYQQALGQGPQFIFQYYREEENGRGNFPPRFSGLQFPNYSSELNVNALELDDSALYLCASQREGYEQYFGPGTRLTVT.

This rearrangement joins TRBV2 to TRBJ2-1; maybe TRBD1 (6 bases). Looked up from germline, CDR1 is SNHLY and CDR2 is FYNNEI. This CDR3 spans 15 amino acids. The germline V and J ends were trimmed by 6 bases and 4 bases, with 16 bases remaining between them. DNA for the CDR3: TGTGCCAGCAGACTAGGGGGAGAATCGTACAATGAGCAGTTCTTC. Translation gives CASRLGGESYNEQFF.

The V and J genes are TRBV7-2 and TRBJ2-3; D might be TRBD2 (6 bases). The CDR3 covers 15 residues. Germline V gene lookup returns CDR1 SGHTA and CDR2 FQGNSA. V lost 5 bases and J 3 bases, leaving 15 bases between the germline ends. Here the CDR3 DNA reads TGTGCCAGCAGCCGCGGCAGGAGGGGAACAGATACGCAGTATTTT. Protein: CASSRGRRGTDTQYF.

DNA of the CDR3: TGCAGCGTTGGAAAATCAGGCCAGAACACCGGGGAGCTGTTTTTT. Residues: CSVGKSGQNTGELFF. J is TRBJ2-2 and V is TRBV29-1; D unresolved. The V end was cut by 4 bases, the J end by 1 base, with 13 bases between. The CDR3 sequence is 15 residues long. Germline lookup yields CDR1 SQVTM and CDR2 ANQGSEA.

In this sample, this clone turned up a few times. V and J are TRBV30 and TRBJ2-1; TRBD2 matches 7 bases. This CDR3 spans 12 amino acids. From germline, CDR1 is GTSNPN and CDR2 SVGIG (reference sequence). V trimming: 1 base; J trimming: 10 bases; junction bases outside the gene matches: 4. CDR3 sequence: CAWSAGGGEQFF. CDR3 DNA sequence: TGTGCCTGGAGTGCGGGGGGAGGCGAGCAGTTCTTC. Looking up the rest from reference TRBV30 and TRBJ2-1 gives the full variable domain: SQTIHQWPATLVQPVGSPLSLECTVEGTSNPNLYWYRQAAGRGLQLLFYSVGIGQISSEVPQNLSASRPQDRQFILSSKKLLLSDSGFYLCAWSAGGGEQFFGPGTRLTVL.

The CDR3 sequence is CASSLLLAGGAPETQYF. As DNA, the CDR3 is TGTGCCAGCAGCTTGCTACTAGCGGGGGGGGCCCCAGAGACCCAGTACTTC. The chain carries TRBV5-6 and TRBJ2-5; 13 bases align to TRBD2. Germline CDR1 and CDR2: SGHDT and YYEEEE. V dropped 1 base and J dropped 4; count of bases not matched to a gene: 7. The CDR3 spans 17 residues.

This chain connects TRBV7-2 to TRBJ2-5; D may be TRBD1 (6 bases). V was pared by 4 bases and J by 1 base, with 19 bases between. This CDR3 comprises 17 residues. Germline values: CDR1 SGHTA, CDR2 FQGNSA. Written as DNA, the CDR3 is TGTGCCAGCAGCTCCGGTGGGGCAGGGGCGTCCCAAGAGACCCAGTACTTC. Residues: CASSSGGAGASQETQYF.